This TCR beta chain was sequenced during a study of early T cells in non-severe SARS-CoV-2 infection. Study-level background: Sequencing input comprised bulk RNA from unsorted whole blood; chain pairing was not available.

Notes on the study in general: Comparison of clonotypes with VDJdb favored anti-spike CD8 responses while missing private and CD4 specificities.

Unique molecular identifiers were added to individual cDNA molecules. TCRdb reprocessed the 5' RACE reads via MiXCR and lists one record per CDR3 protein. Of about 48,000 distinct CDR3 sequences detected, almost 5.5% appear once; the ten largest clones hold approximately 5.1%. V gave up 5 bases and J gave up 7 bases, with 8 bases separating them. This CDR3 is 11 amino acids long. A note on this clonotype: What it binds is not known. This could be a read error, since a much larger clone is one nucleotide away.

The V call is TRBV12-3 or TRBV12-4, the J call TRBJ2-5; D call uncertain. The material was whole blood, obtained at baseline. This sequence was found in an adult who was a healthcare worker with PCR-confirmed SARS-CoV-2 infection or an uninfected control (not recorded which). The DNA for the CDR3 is TGTGCCAGCAGTAAAAAAGGGACCCAGTACTTC. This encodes CASSKKGTQYF.